This T cell receptor beta chain originates from a study of identical twins. General study findings and limits: Models, which agreed with sharing between unrelated individuals, nonetheless underestimated the out-of-frame TCR alpha sharing seen in monozygotic twins.

This CDR3 contains 13 residues. Germline V gene lookup returns CDR1 MGHRA and CDR2 YSYEKL. V was trimmed by 3 bases and J by 3 bases, leaving 8 bases between them. As regards this clonotype: The antigen is unknown.

TCRdb analysed the 5' RACE reads with MiXCR anew, one entry per CDR3 protein. The sample shows some 440,000 distinct CDR3 sequences, approximately 25% of them seen only once. The sample was also reused in another study, on T cells expressing NK-cell markers. As that report states: In sorted CD3+CD56+NKG2C+, CD3+CD56+NKG2C- and CD3+CD56-NKG2C+ T cells, TCR beta repertoires were obtained. Over 5 donors carried dominant NKG2C+ clonotypes that made up roughly 1.0-8% of their CD8+ T cells.

The receptor's source is a woman between 18 and 30 years old in good health. Sequenced input: CD4+ T cells sorted from blood. This chain links TRBV4-1 with TRBJ1-1; weak D call: TRBD1 (5 bases). The CDR3: CASSQRDDTEAFF. CDR3 bases: TGCGCCAGCAGCCAGAGGGACGACACTGAAGCTTTCTTT.